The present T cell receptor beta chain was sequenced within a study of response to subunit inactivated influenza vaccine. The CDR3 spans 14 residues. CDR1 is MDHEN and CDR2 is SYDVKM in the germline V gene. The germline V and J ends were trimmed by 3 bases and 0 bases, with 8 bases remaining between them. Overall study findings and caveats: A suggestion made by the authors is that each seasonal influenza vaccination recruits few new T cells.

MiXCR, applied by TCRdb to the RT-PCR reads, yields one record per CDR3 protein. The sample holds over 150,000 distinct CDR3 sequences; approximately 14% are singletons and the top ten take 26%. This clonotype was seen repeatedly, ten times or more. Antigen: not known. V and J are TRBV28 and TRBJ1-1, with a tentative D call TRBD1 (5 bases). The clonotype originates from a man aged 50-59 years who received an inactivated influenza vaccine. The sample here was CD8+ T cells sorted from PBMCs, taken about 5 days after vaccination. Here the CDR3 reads CASSLAGMNTEAFF. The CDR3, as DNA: TGTGCCAGCAGTTTGGCAGGGATGAACACTGAAGCTTTCTTT.